This entry concerns a single TCR beta chain. What it binds is not known. This sample is drawn from a study of blood T cells in healthy people across ages. Donors ranged from roughly 6 to 100 years old and were healthy Caucasians in Russia. A second PCR of about 6 to 11 cycles used a sample-barcoded 5' primer and a J-beta primer mix. Carrying 12 random nucleotides, a template-switch adaptor labeled each individual cDNA molecule. TCRdb passed the 5' RACE reads through MiXCR, listing each CDR3 protein once. The sample includes about 680,000 distinct CDR3 sequences, more than 40% of them seen just once. General study results and limits: It was held that diversity estimates obtained from one million T cells represented underestimates.

The CDR3 is 11 residues long. The V end was cut by 6 bases, the J end by 4 bases, with 7 bases between. Germline values: CDR1 SQVTM, CDR2 ANQGSEA. The J gene is TRBJ2-1, the V gene TRBV29-1; D is uncertain. This clonotype originated in an older woman in good health. Sequences were obtained from blood. The CDR3 DNA reads TGCAGCGTCCCCAGTTACAATGAGCAGTTCTTC. Translation: CSVPSYNEQFF.